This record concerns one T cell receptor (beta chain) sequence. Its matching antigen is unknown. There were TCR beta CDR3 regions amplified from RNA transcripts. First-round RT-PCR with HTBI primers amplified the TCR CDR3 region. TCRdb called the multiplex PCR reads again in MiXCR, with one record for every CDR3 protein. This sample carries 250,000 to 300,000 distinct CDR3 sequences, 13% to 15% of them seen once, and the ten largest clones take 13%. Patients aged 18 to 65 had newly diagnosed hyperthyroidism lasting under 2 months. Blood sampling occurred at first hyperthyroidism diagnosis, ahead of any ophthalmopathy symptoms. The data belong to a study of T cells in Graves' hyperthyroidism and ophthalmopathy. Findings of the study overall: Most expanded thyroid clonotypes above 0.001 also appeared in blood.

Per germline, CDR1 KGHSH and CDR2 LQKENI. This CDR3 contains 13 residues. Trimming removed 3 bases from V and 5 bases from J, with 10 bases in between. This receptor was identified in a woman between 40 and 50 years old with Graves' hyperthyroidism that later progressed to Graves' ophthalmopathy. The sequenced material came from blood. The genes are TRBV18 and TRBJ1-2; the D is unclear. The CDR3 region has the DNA TGTGCCAGCTCACCCCCGGCGGGTTATGGCTACACCTTC. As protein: CASSPPAGYGYTF.